This T cell receptor beta chain was sequenced in a study of Ad26.COV2.S vaccination and SARS-CoV-2 variants. Study results and limitations: Responses of T cells in total may have been underestimated by the TCR breadth and depth analyses. Those who received the vaccine showed greater spike-specific TCR breadth than those given placebo.

Germline V gives CDR1 MNHEY, CDR2 SVGAGI. There are 16 residues in the CDR3. Deletions cut 4 bases from V and 0 bases from J, with 12 bases between. A word on this clone: The antigen is not known.

Assay used: immunoSEQ multiplex PCR; TCRdb lists only in-frame clones, some missing. Altogether about 330,000 clones are present, about 90% being singletons, with the ten largest covering about 5%. Treatment indicated: about 20 received Ad26.COV2.S at low or high dose, single or two shots; roughly five received placebo; per-sample allocation not given. After the first vaccine or placebo injection, samples were drawn on day 63. Immunization relied on an Ad26 vector, which expressed Wuhan-strain SARS-CoV-2 spike. The sample here was peripheral blood, taken in a trial of Ad26.COV2.S vaccine versus placebo. The TCR originated in a person aged 18 to 59 who received the Ad26.COV2.S COVID-19 vaccine or a placebo. The chain recombines TRBV6-5 with TRBJ1-4, with D perhaps TRBD1 (6 bases). The CDR3 DNA reads TGTGCCAGCAGTTCACGACAGGCTGCAACTAATGAAAAACTGTTTTTT. Translated, it gives CASSSRQAATNEKLFF.